A selection of T cell receptor beta chains follows, all from one sample in a study of T cell repertoires in cytomegalovirus infection. TCRdb re-analysed the reads in MiXCR, keeping a single row per CDR3 protein. The profile shows 650,000 to 900,000 distinct CDR3 sequences, less than 35% of them singletons. These TCRs' antigens remain unknown. This sample comprised cultured CD8+ T cells from PBMCs, obtained from culture after CMV antigen stimulation. The origin of the receptors is a human donor in good health (CMV status not recorded). Some clones in this sample may be carry-over from other donors' samples. Each CDR3 is given with its conserved first and last residue. The D gene is left open where the match is weak. Not every row has a clone size; where given, it reads once, few, many or a size class.

CDR3 DNA,CDR3 protein,clone size,D gene,J gene,V gene
TGTGCCAGCAGTTTGAGAGGACAGGCTGAGTACTTC,CASSLRGQAEYF,many,TRBD1,TRBJ2-7,TRBV6-5
TGCGCCACTTTAAGGGCGGGGGGTCAAGAGACCCAGTACTTC,CATLRAGGQETQYF,.,TRBD2,TRBJ2-5,TRBV10-2
TGTGCCAGCAGTGGGGGGTACTCCTACAATGAGCAGTTCTTC,CASSGGYSYNEQFF,.,.,TRBJ2-1,TRBV2
TGTGCCAGCAGCCCAAACCCAAAGGGGGGACTAGCAACAGATACGCAGTATTTT,CASSPNPKGGLATDTQYF,.,TRBD2,TRBJ2-3,TRBV7-9
TGCGCCAGCAGCACCACCCTTCGAGGGGGCTATGGCTACACCTTC,CASSTTLRGGYGYTF,few,.,TRBJ1-2,TRBV5-1
TGTGCCAGCAGTTCTCCCGACAGAACCACCGGGGAGCTGTTTTTT,CASSSPDRTTGELFF,.,.,TRBJ2-2,TRBV12-3/TRBV12-4
TGTGCCAGCAGCTTGGTCCCGGGACAGACGGCACGGGGCTACACCTTC,CASSLVPGQTARGYTF,few,TRBD1,TRBJ1-2,TRBV5-5
TGTGCCAGCAGTTTTGGGACAGGGGGAGGTTCACCCCTCCACTTT,CASSFGTGGGSPLHF,few,TRBD1,TRBJ1-6,TRBV27
TGTGCCAGCAGTTACTCCCCCCCACAGGTTAGAACTAACGAGCAGTACTTC,CASSYSPPQVRTNEQYF,few,.,TRBJ2-7,TRBV6-6
TGTGCCAGCAGCTTAGCGAGGTATATGTCGAGGAATGAGCAGTTCTTC,CASSLARYMSRNEQFF,.,.,TRBJ2-1,TRBV7-9
TGTGCCAGCACCCTGGGGGACAGCCCTTACAATGAGCAGTTCTTC,CASTLGDSPYNEQFF,.,TRBD1,TRBJ2-1,TRBV5-5
TGTGCCAGCAGCTTCACACCCAACACTGAAGCTTTCTTT,CASSFTPNTEAFF,few,.,TRBJ1-1,TRBV7-9
TGTGCCAGCAGTTTTCAGGCGGGTGTAGGTACCACCGGGGAGCTGTTTTTT,CASSFQAGVGTTGELFF,.,.,TRBJ2-2,TRBV6-1
TGTGCCAGCATTCCCAGGGCAGGGGCCAACGTCCTGACTTTC,CASIPRAGANVLTF,few,.,TRBJ2-6,TRBV27
TGTGCCAGCAGCTCGCCGGACAGGCGGTACTATGGCTACACCTTC,CASSSPDRRYYGYTF,many,TRBD1,TRBJ1-2,TRBV7-9
TGTGCCAGCAGCGCCCTGAGGGACAGGCGGAACACTGAAGCTTTCTTT,CASSALRDRRNTEAFF,few,TRBD1,TRBJ1-1,TRBV6-2/TRBV6-3
TGTGCCAGCAGCTTGGGAGGGAGGGAGCAGTTCTTC,CASSLGGREQFF,many,TRBD2,TRBJ2-1,TRBV7-9
TGCGCCAGCAGCCAGATATGGTCTAGCACAGATACGCAGTATTTT,CASSQIWSSTDTQYF,.,.,TRBJ2-3,TRBV4-1
TGTGCCAGCAGTTTATTCTCGGGGGGCCGAGAGACCCAGTACTTC,CASSLFSGGRETQYF,few,.,TRBJ2-5,TRBV6-6
TGTGCCGCCGCCAGTGGGGGAGGGGAGCTGTTTTTT,CAAASGGGELFF,few,.,TRBJ2-2,TRBV12-3/TRBV12-4
TGTGCCAGCAGCGGAGAACTGACTAGCGGGGCACACTCCTACAATGAGCAGTTCTTC,CASSGELTSGAHSYNEQFF,many,TRBD2,TRBJ2-1,TRBV7-8
TGTGCCAGCAGTTACGGCACGACGAATGAAAAACTGTTTTTT,CASSYGTTNEKLFF,.,.,TRBJ1-4,TRBV27
TGTGCCAGCAGTTTACAGGGTACGGGCACTGAAGCTTTCTTT,CASSLQGTGTEAFF,many,.,TRBJ1-1,TRBV27
TGCAGCGTTGAAGACTCGGCTAGCGGATTCTACAATGAGCAGTTCTTC,CSVEDSASGFYNEQFF,few,TRBD2,TRBJ2-1,TRBV29-1
TGCGCCAGCAGCCGGTGGGACAGGGACTATGGCTACACCTTC,CASSRWDRDYGYTF,.,TRBD1,TRBJ1-2,TRBV5-1
TGTGCCAGCAGCTTTTCCCCTAAAGGGGATGACACAGATACGCAGTATTTT,CASSFSPKGDDTDTQYF,.,.,TRBJ2-3,TRBV5-4
TGTGCCAGCCTGAAGGCAGGGGGCTTAGACACTGAAGCTTTCTTT,CASLKAGGLDTEAFF,.,TRBD1,TRBJ1-1,TRBV27
TGTGCCAGTAGTACCTTTAAGACAAACACTGAAGCTTTCTTT,CASSTFKTNTEAFF,.,.,TRBJ1-1,TRBV19
TGTGCCAGCCACCCACAGGGCCCCCAAACCTACAATGAGCAGTTCTTC,CASHPQGPQTYNEQFF,many,.,TRBJ2-1,TRBV7-6
TGTGCCAGCAGCTTAGAGGGGCCAGGGATCTCCTATAATTCACCCCTCCACTTT,CASSLEGPGISYNSPLHF,few,.,TRBJ1-6,TRBV7-9
TGCAGTGCTAGATCCCTGGACAGGGTGGGAACAGATACGCAGTATTTT,CSARSLDRVGTDTQYF,.,TRBD1,TRBJ2-3,TRBV20-1
TGTGCCAGCAGCCAAGGGCACTCCAATGAGCAGTTCTTC,CASSQGHSNEQFF,.,.,TRBJ2-1,TRBV14
TGTGCCGGCAGTTATTGGACTAGCGGGGGTGAGCAGTTCTTC,CAGSYWTSGGEQFF,.,TRBD2,TRBJ2-1,TRBV6-2/TRBV6-3
TGTGCCAGCAGTTACTGGGGCAGCAATCAGCCCCAGCATTTT,CASSYWGSNQPQHF,many,.,TRBJ1-5,TRBV6-2/TRBV6-3
TGTGCCAGCAGTGAAGGGGCCCAGGGGCCTCGCGGGACCCAGTACTTC,CASSEGAQGPRGTQYF,.,.,TRBJ2-5,TRBV2
TGTGCCATCAGTGAATCCCGTGGCCATCTTGAAGCTTTCTTT,CAISESRGHLEAFF,once,.,TRBJ1-1,TRBV10-3
TGTGCCAGCAGCCCCGGGGGGCCGAATGAGCAGTTCTTC,CASSPGGPNEQFF,many,.,TRBJ2-1,TRBV7-2
TGTGCCAGCAGTCCCCCGCGGATGGCGAACACTGAAGCTTTCTTT,CASSPPRMANTEAFF,few,.,TRBJ1-1,TRBV27
TGCGCCAGCAGCCAAGAAAGGCAACTAGCGGGACCGAAAGAGACCCAGTACTTC,CASSQERQLAGPKETQYF,many,TRBD2,TRBJ2-5,TRBV4-1
TGTGCCAGCAGTGCCTACCCTGGGGGTGAGACCCAGTACTTC,CASSAYPGGETQYF,.,.,TRBJ2-5,TRBV27
TGTGCCAGCAGTTCAGCGCCTACTAGCTACGAGCAGTACTTC,CASSSAPTSYEQYF,.,.,TRBJ2-7,TRBV27
TGTGCCAGCAAAGGGGACAGGGGAACCCAAGAGACCCAGTACTTC,CASKGDRGTQETQYF,.,TRBD1,TRBJ2-5,TRBV6-6
TGTGCCAGCAGCCAGTCCCCATACGAGCAGTACTTC,CASSQSPYEQYF,few,.,TRBJ2-7,TRBV7-6
TGTGCCAGCAGTTACCGCCCGTTGGGGACAGATACGCAGTATTTT,CASSYRPLGTDTQYF,many,.,TRBJ2-3,TRBV6-2/TRBV6-3
TGTGCCACCAGTTTAGGGGGAGAAGCTTTCTTT,CATSLGGEAFF,many,.,TRBJ1-1,TRBV24-1
TGTGCCAGCAGTGAACTGGACAGGGGAGGTCGGAACACTGAAGCTTTCTTT,CASSELDRGGRNTEAFF,.,TRBD1,TRBJ1-1,TRBV6-1
TGTGCCAGCACTTTCTCGAGGGAAGGCAATCAGCCCCAGCATTTT,CASTFSREGNQPQHF,few,.,TRBJ1-5,TRBV12-3/TRBV12-4
TGTGCCAGCAGCTGGGACAGGGGAACCGATCAGCCCCAGCATTTT,CASSWDRGTDQPQHF,.,TRBD1,TRBJ1-5,TRBV6-6